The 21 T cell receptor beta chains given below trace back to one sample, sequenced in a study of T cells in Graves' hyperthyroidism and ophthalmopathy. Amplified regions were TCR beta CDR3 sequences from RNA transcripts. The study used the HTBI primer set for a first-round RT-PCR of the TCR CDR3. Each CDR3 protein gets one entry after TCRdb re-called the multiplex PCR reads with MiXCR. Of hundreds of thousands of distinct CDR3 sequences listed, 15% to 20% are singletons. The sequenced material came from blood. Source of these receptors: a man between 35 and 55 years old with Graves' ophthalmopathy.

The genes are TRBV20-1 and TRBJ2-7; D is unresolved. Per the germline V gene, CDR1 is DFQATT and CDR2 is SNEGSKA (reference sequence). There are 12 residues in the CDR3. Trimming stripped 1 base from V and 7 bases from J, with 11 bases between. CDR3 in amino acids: CSARVSPREQYF. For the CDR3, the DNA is TGCAGTGCTAGAGTCTCGCCTCGGGAGCAGTACTTC.

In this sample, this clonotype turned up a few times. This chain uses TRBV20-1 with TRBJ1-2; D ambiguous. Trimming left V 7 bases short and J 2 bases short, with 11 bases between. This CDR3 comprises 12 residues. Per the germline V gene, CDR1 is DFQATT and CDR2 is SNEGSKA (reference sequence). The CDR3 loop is CSVQPGNYGYTF. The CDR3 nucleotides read TGCAGTGTTCAGCCTGGGAACTATGGCTACACCTTC.

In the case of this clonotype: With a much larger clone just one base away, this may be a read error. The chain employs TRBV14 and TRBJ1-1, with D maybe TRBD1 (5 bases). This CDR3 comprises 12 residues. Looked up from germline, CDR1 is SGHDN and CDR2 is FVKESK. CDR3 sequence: CANSRQFTEAFF. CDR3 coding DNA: TGTGCCAACAGCCGACAGTTTACTGAAGCTTTCTTT.

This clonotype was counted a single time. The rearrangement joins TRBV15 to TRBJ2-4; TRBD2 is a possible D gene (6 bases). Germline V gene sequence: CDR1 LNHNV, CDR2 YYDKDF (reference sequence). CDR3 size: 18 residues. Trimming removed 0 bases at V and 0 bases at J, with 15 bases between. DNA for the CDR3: TGTGCCACCAGCAGAGAAGGAGGGGCCTGGCTAGCCAAAAACATTCAGTACTTC. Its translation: CATSREGGAWLAKNIQYF. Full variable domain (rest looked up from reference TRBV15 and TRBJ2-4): DAMVIQNPRYQVTQFGKPVTLSCSQTLNHNVMYWYQQKSSQAPKLLFHYYDKDFNNEADTPDNFQSRRPNTSFCFLDIRSPGLGDTAMYLCATSREGGAWLAKNIQYFGAGTRLSVL.

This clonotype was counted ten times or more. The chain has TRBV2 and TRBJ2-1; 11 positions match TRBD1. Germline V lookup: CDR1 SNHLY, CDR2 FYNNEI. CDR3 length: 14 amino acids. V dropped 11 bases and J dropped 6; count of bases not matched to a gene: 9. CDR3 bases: TGTGCCCTGCTCCACGGACAGGGGGCCAATGAGCAGTTCTTC. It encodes CALLHGQGANEQFF. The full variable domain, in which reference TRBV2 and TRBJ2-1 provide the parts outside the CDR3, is EPEVTQTPSHQVTQMGQEVILRCVPISNHLYFYWYRQILGQKVEFLVSFYNNEISEKSEIFDDQFSVERPDGSNFTLKIRSTKLEDSAMYFCALLHGQGANEQFFGPGTRLTVL.

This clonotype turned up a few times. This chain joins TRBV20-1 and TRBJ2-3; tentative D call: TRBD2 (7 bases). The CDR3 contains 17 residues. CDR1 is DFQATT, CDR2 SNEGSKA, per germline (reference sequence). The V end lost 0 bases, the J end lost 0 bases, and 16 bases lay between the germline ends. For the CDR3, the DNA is TGCAGTGCTAGAGAAATGAGACGGGGGGCCAGCACAGATACGCAGTATTTT. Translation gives CSAREMRRGASTDTQYF.

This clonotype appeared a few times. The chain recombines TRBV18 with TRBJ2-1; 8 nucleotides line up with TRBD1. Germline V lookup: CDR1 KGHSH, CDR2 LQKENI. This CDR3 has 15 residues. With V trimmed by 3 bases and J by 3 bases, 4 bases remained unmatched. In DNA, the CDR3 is TGTGCCAGCTCACCGACAGGGGAAATCTACAATGAGCAGTTCTTC. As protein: CASSPTGEIYNEQFF.

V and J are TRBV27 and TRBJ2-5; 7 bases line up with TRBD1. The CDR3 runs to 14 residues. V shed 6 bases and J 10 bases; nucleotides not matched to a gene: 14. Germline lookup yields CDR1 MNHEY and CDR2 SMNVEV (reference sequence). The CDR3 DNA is TGTGCCAGCAGCCGTACCCGGGACAGCTTTATCCAGTACTTC. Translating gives CASSRTRDSFIQYF.

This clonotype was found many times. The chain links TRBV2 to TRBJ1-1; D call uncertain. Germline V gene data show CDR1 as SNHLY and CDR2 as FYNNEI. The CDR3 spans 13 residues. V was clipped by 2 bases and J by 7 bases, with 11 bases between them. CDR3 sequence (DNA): TGTGCCAGCAGTGAAAGGTGGGCTCTTGAAGCTTTCTTT. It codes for CASSERWALEAFF.

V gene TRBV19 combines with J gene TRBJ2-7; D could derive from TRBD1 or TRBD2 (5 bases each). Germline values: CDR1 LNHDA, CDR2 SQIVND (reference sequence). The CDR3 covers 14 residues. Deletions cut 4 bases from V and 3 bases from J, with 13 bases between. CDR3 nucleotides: TGTGCCAGTAGTAGGAGGAGCCAGGGCTACGAGCAGTACTTC. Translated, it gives CASSRRSQGYEQYF.

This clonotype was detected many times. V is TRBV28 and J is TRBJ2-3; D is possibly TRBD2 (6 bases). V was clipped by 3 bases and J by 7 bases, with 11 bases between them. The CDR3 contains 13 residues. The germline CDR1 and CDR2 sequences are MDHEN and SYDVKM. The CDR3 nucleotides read TGTGCCAGCAGTTTTTCGGCGGGAAATACGCAGTATTTT. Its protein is CASSFSAGNTQYF.

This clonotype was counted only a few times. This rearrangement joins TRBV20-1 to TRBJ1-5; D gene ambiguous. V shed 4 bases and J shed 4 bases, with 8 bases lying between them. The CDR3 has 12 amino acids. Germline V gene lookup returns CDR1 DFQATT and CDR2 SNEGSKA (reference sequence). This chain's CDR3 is CSANEPNQPQHF. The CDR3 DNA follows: TGCAGTGCTAACGAACCTAATCAGCCCCAGCATTTT.

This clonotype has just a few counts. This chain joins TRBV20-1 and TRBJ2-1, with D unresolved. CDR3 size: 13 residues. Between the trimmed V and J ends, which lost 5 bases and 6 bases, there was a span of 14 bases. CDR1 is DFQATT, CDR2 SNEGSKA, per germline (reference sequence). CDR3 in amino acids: CSAALPTSNEQFF. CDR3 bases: TGCAGTGCTGCACTCCCCACCAGCAATGAGCAGTTCTTC.

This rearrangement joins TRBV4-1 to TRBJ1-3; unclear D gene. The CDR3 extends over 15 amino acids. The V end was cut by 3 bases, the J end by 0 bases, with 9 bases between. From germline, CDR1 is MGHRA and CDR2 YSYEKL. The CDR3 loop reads CASSQVTSSGNTIYF. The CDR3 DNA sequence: TGCGCCAGCAGCCAGGTGACCAGCTCTGGAAACACCATATATTTT.

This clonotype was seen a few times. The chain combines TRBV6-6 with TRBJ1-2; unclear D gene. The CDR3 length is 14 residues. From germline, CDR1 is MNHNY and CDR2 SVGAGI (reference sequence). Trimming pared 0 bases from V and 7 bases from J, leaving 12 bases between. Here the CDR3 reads CASSYSPLASGYTF. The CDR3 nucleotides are TGTGCCAGCAGTTACTCTCCCCTTGCTAGTGGCTACACCTTC.

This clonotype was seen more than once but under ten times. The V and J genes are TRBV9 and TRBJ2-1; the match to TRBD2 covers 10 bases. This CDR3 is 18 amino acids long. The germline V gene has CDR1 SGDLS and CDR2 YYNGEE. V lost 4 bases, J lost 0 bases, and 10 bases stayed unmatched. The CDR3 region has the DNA TGTGCCAGCAGCATTAAGCGGGAGGGCCTTGCCTCCTACAATGAGCAGTTCTTC. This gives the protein CASSIKREGLASYNEQFF.

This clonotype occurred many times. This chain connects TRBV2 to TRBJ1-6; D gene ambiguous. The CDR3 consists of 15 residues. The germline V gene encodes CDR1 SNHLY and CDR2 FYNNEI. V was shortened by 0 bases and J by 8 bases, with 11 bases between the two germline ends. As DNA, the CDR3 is TGTGCCAGCAGTGAAGCTGGTTTGTGGGATTCACCCCTCCACTTT. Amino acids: CASSEAGLWDSPLHF.

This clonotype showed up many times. Here the CDR3 reads CASSPRTAPDTQYF. The CDR3 bases are TGTGCCAGCTCACCCAGGACAGCTCCGGATACGCAGTATTTT. The chain combines TRBV18 with TRBJ2-3; possibly TRBD1 for D (6 bases). CDR3 length equals 14 residues. Germline CDR1 reads KGHSH; CDR2 reads LQKENI. Trimming cost V 3 bases and J 6 bases, with 13 bases left between them.

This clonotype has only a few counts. The CDR3 coding sequence is TGTGCCAGCAGTCATAGCAAAGGGTCCTACGAGCAGTACTTC. This codes for CASSHSKGSYEQYF. This sequence joins TRBV6-1 and TRBJ2-7; D remains unclear. This CDR3 region has 14 residues. V lost 5 bases to trimming and J lost 1 base, with 12 bases between them. Germline values: CDR1 MNHNS, CDR2 SASEGT.

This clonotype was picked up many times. Here the CDR3 reads CASSLSGRAPEQYF. CDR3 bases: TGTGCCAGCAGCCTTAGCGGGAGGGCCCCCGAGCAGTACTTC. This chain joins TRBV7-2 and TRBJ2-7, with 11 positions matching TRBD2. The CDR3 is made up of 14 amino acids. J gave up 6 bases and V 5 bases, and 6 bases lay outside the gene matches. CDR1 is SGHTA and CDR2 is FQGNSA in the germline V gene.

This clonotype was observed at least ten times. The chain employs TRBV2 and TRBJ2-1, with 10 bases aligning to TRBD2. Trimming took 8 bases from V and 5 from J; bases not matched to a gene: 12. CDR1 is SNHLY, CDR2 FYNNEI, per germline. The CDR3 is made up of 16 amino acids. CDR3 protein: CASSAAGLAKNNEQFF. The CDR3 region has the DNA TGTGCCAGCTCCGCGGCGGGACTAGCGAAGAACAATGAGCAGTTCTTC. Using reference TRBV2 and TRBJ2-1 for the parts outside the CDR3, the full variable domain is EPEVTQTPSHQVTQMGQEVILRCVPISNHLYFYWYRQILGQKVEFLVSFYNNEISEKSEIFDDQFSVERPDGSNFTLKIRSTKLEDSAMYFCASSAAGLAKNNEQFFGPGTRLTVL.